A single sample gave rise to the 23 T cell receptor beta chains below, sequenced in a study of blood T cells in healthy people across ages. Sample-barcoded 5' priming and a J-beta primer mix drove a second PCR of about 6 to 12 cycles. TCRdb re-called the 5' RACE reads through MiXCR, storing one row per CDR3 protein. The sample includes 1.5 million to 2 million distinct CDR3 sequences, roughly 50% of them seen just once. Sequencing was performed on blood. Receptors originate from a woman aged 40 to 55 in good health.

The chain joins TRBV20-1 to TRBJ2-4, with D perhaps matching TRBD2 (5 bases). V lost 4 bases and J 0 bases, leaving 10 bases between the germline ends. This CDR3 contains 14 residues. Germline assignment: CDR1 DFQATT and CDR2 SNEGSKA (reference sequence). The CDR3, as DNA: TGCAGTGCTACCCGGGGTCTAGCCAAAAACATTCAGTACTTC. Its translation is CSATRGLAKNIQYF.

In its sample, this clonotype was seen a few times. Here the CDR3 DNA reads TGTGCCAGCGGAACCCGACAGGGGGCGAAAGGGGCCAACGTCCTGACTTTC. It yields the protein CASGTRQGAKGANVLTF. The rearrangement links TRBV12-3 or TRBV12-4 to TRBJ2-6; 10 positions match TRBD1. V lost 8 bases and J lost 4; bases outside the gene matches: 11. This CDR3 spans 17 amino acids.

This rearrangement joins TRBV6-1 to TRBJ2-5; no clear D. The end of the DNA is better explained by TRBJ2-7, so the J call may be wrong. CDR1 and CDR2 (germline): MNHNS, SASEGT. The CDR3 runs to 15 residues. The CDR3 loop is CASSEILTNNYEQYF. For the CDR3, the DNA is TGTGCCAGCAGTGAAATCCTGACAAACAACTACGAGCAGTACTTC.

The CDR3 DNA reads as TGTGCCAGCAGTGACCCCGGCGAGAGGGATGGAGAGACCCAGTACTTC. Encoded protein: CASSDPGERDGETQYF. This chain uses TRBV2 with TRBJ2-5; D might be TRBD2 (5 bases). The CDR3 covers 16 residues. CDR1 and CDR2 (germline): SNHLY, FYNNEI. Trimming took 3 bases from V and 4 from J, leaving 18 bases between them. The entire variable domain, with the rest obtained from reference TRBV2 and TRBJ2-5, is as follows: EPEVTQTPSHQVTQMGQEVILRCVPISNHLYFYWYRQILGQKVEFLVSFYNNEISEKSEIFDDQFSVERPDGSNFTLKIRSTKLEDSAMYFCASSDPGERDGETQYFGPGTRLLVL.

In this sample, this clonotype turned up a few times. The V gene is TRBV6-5, the J gene TRBJ2-3; D may correspond to TRBD1 or TRBD2 (6 bases each). This CDR3 contains 14 residues. Trimming stripped 5 bases from V and 11 bases from J, with 20 bases between. Germline CDR1 is MNHEY and CDR2 is SVGAGI. CDR3 DNA sequence: TGTGCCAGCAGTCAAATAGGGGGGACCTCTAGGCAGTATTTT. It is translated as CASSQIGGTSRQYF.

In regard to this clonotype: One junction end disagrees with the germline gene, perhaps due to a read error. V and J are TRBV7-7 and TRBJ2-1, with 9 bases matching TRBD1. The CDR3 is made up of 14 amino acids. The germline V gene encodes CDR1 SSHAT and CDR2 FNYEAQ (reference sequence). The CDR3 loop is CASSPRGTGQEQFF. CDR3 sequence (DNA): TGTGCTAGCAGCCCACGAGGGACAGGGCAGGAGCAGTTCTTC.

The rearrangement links TRBV20-1 to TRBJ2-1; 13 nucleotides match TRBD2. This CDR3 has 15 amino acids. Per the germline V gene, CDR1 is DFQATT and CDR2 is SNEGSKA (reference sequence). V gave up 5 bases and J gave up 8 bases; unmatched junction bases: 9. The CDR3 coding sequence is TGCAGTGCTCGGCCCGGGACTAGCGGGGCCCATGAGCAGTTCTTC. Protein product: CSARPGTSGAHEQFF.

This clonotype occurred a few times. The V gene is TRBV13, the J gene TRBJ2-5; 10 bases agree with TRBD1. The CDR3 is made up of 15 amino acids. CDR1 and CDR2 (germline): PRHDT, FYEKMQ (reference sequence). With V trimmed by 5 bases and J by 2 bases, 5 bases remained unmatched. CDR3: CASSGGQGIQETQYF. The CDR3 DNA sequence: TGTGCCAGCAGCGGGGGACAGGGGATTCAAGAGACCCAGTACTTC.

V usage is TRBV7-2 and J usage is TRBJ2-7; the match to TRBD2 covers 9 bases. V was pared by 1 base and J by 1 base, with 2 bases of the junction left unmatched. The germline V gene has CDR1 SGHTA and CDR2 FQGNSA. The CDR3 sequence is 15 residues long. The CDR3 here is CASSLVAGESYEQYF. The CDR3, as DNA: TGTGCCAGCAGCTTAGTAGCGGGGGAGTCCTACGAGCAGTACTTC.

This clonotype was observed a few times. The CDR3 sequence: CSANPSGVSSYNEQFF. CDR3 nucleotide sequence: TGCAGTGCTAACCCTTCTGGGGTAAGCTCCTACAATGAGCAGTTCTTC. The rearrangement joins TRBV20-1 to TRBJ2-1; unclear D gene. Trimming cost V 4 bases and J 0 bases, with 16 bases left between them. CDR1 is DFQATT and CDR2 is SNEGSKA in the germline V gene (reference sequence). The CDR3 has 16 amino acids.

In this sample, this clonotype turned up a few times. This sequence joins TRBV6-2 or TRBV6-3 and TRBJ2-5; tentatively, D is TRBD1 (5 bases). The CDR3 loop spans 13 amino acids. The germline V and J ends were trimmed by 6 bases and 1 base, with 9 bases remaining between them. Germline V gene sequence: CDR1 MNHEY, CDR2 SVGEGT. CDR3 protein: CASRRQFQETQYF. The CDR3 nucleotides read TGTGCCAGCAGGCGACAGTTCCAAGAGACCCAGTACTTC.

V gene TRBV27 combines with J gene TRBJ2-1, with 11 nucleotides matching TRBD2. The CDR3 is made up of 14 amino acids. V was pared by 3 bases and J by 9 bases, with 4 bases of the junction left unmatched. Per the germline V gene, CDR1 is MNHEY and CDR2 is SMNVEV (reference sequence). CDR3 in DNA: TGTGCCAGCAGTTTGATTAGCGGGGGGGGTGAGCAGTTCTTC. Encoded protein: CASSLISGGGEQFF.

This clonotype was counted a few times. The chain employs TRBV2 and TRBJ2-5, with TRBD1 matching 7 bases. Germline V lookup: CDR1 SNHLY, CDR2 FYNNEI. Germline trimming cut 3 bases from V and 5 bases from J; bases unmatched to any gene: 6. This CDR3 spans 14 amino acids. CDR3 DNA sequence: TGTGCCAGCAGTGATGGGTTGGGACAGGAGACCCAGTACTTC. It encodes CASSDGLGQETQYF.

This clonotype was seen many times. The chain couples TRBV4-3 to TRBJ2-3; D may be TRBD1 or TRBD2 (5 bases each). V was trimmed by 4 bases and J by 5 bases, leaving 13 bases between them. There are 14 residues in the CDR3. The germline V gene has CDR1 LGHNA and CDR2 YSLEER. The CDR3 reads CASSRDRDLDTQYF. The CDR3 DNA follows: TGCGCCAGCAGCCGAGACCGGGACCTAGATACGCAGTATTTT.

The chain is built from TRBV28 and TRBJ1-1; 9 bases map to TRBD1. Germline loops: CDR1 MDHEN, CDR2 SYDVKM. This CDR3 contains 16 residues. The J segment lost 3 bases and the V segment lost 7 bases, leaving 12 bases of the junction unmatched. The CDR3 DNA is TGTGCCAGCACCCCCACAGGGGGCCTTGGATACACTGAAGCTTTCTTT. As protein: CASTPTGGLGYTEAFF.

This clonotype was seen a few times. J is TRBJ2-7 and V is TRBV12-3 or TRBV12-4; D is perhaps TRBD1 (6 bases). The CDR3 totals 19 residues. V shed 0 bases and J shed 6 bases, with 27 bases lying between them. The CDR3 DNA reads TGTGCCAGCAGTTTAGCTTGGGCCCTTGGGGACACCGGCCTGGGCGAGCAGTACTTC. Encoded protein: CASSLAWALGDTGLGEQYF.

In its sample, this clonotype was seen a few times. The gene calls are TRBV6-2 or TRBV6-3 and TRBJ2-1, with 8 bases identical to TRBD2. Per germline, CDR1 MNHEY and CDR2 SVGEGT. The CDR3 extends over 15 amino acids. Losses at the gene ends were 6 bases for V and 3 bases for J; bases not matched to a gene: 7. The CDR3 sequence: CASSPGGGIYNEQFF. The CDR3 region has the DNA TGTGCCAGCAGCCCCGGCGGGGGGATCTACAATGAGCAGTTCTTC.

This chain links TRBV4-2 with TRBJ2-3; maybe TRBD1 (6 bases). The length of the CDR3 is 16 residues. Trimming took 4 bases from V and 5 from J, leaving 19 bases between them. Germline V gene data show CDR1 as LGHNA and CDR2 as YNFKEQ. The CDR3: CASSLSRGDSQDTQYF. The CDR3, as DNA: TGTGCCAGCAGCCTCTCCAGGGGAGATTCTCAAGATACGCAGTATTTT.

V and J are TRBV20-1 and TRBJ1-2; 7 bases align to TRBD1. Germline V gene lookup returns CDR1 DFQATT and CDR2 SNEGSKA (reference sequence). The CDR3 sequence is 12 residues long. The trim removed 7 bases at V and 4 bases at J, leaving 6 bases unmatched. CDR3 in DNA: TGCAGTGGATACAGGGGAACCTATGGCTACACCTTC. It translates to CSGYRGTYGYTF.

The V gene is TRBV28, the J gene TRBJ1-6; a weak D match, TRBD1 (5 bases). Germline lookup yields CDR1 MDHEN and CDR2 SYDVKM. The ends were cut back, 6 bases at V and 10 bases at J, with 16 bases in the middle. The CDR3 spans 14 residues. CDR3 DNA: TGTGCCAGCAGGCAGGGTGTTTCCCTCTCACCCCTCCACTTT. This codes for CASRQGVSLSPLHF.

The chain uses TRBV20-1 and TRBJ2-1; D uncertain. CDR3 length: 14 residues. With 2 bases removed from V and 3 bases from J, the gap between germline ends came to 11 bases. CDR1 DFQATT and CDR2 SNEGSKA come from the germline V gene (reference sequence). The CDR3 reads CSARSETIYNEQFF. The CDR3 bases are TGCAGTGCTAGATCCGAGACAATCTACAATGAGCAGTTCTTC.

This chain uses TRBV7-2 with TRBJ2-7; the D gene is possibly TRBD2 (7 bases). Judging by the DNA end, TRBJ2-5 fits better; the J call may be wrong. Germline V lookup: CDR1 SGHTA, CDR2 FQGNSA. This CDR3 has 16 residues. The CDR3 reads CASSHGRGANLGTQYF. In nucleotides, the CDR3 is TGTGCCAGCAGCCACGGCCGGGGGGCGAATCTGGGGACCCAGTACTTC.

V gene TRBV25-1 combines with J gene TRBJ1-5; 12 positions match TRBD1. The CDR3 extends over 18 amino acids. V shed 4 bases and J 0 bases; nucleotides not matched to a gene: 7. Germline values: CDR1 MGHDK, CDR2 SYGVNS. CDR3 loop: CASSGGQGAFYSNQPQHF. The CDR3 DNA follows: TGTGCCAGCAGTGGGGGACAGGGGGCATTTTATAGCAATCAGCCCCAGCATTTT.